This T cell receptor (beta chain) was sequenced for a study of blood T cells in healthy people across ages (dated by TCRdb to about 2015). Turning to the overall study: Template switching captured roughly one uniquely barcoded TCR beta cDNA molecule per two T cells in model experiments. Four age groups were formed from the donors: young (average about 15 years), middle-aged (approximately 40), aged (roughly 56) and long-lived (roughly 81). To track age-related changes in TCR beta repertoire diversity, the study relied on deep sequencing normalized with unique cDNA molecular identifiers. Using the same blood draw, the study looked at two additional independent replicas of 1 million unique cDNA reads for two donors, one aged 18 to 30 and the other aged 80 or older.

Systemically healthy Caucasian individuals from Russia, around 39 in total and aged roughly 6 to 95 years, were included as donors. Each donor gave ten milliliters of peripheral blood, collected into EDTA-treated Vacutainer tubes. PBMCs were isolated by Ficoll-Paque density-gradient centrifugation, with at least 6.5 million obtained per sample. Trizol reagent was used to extract total RNA from the PBMCs, yielding at least 5 micrograms per sample. For every donor, an aliquot of PBMCs went through flow cytometry to measure the percentages of naive CD45RAhigh/CD27high T cells. Preparation of the library involved 5' RACE. Sequencing was carried out with an Illumina HiSeq 2500. A second PCR of about 7 to 12 cycles was run with a J-beta primer mix and a sample-barcoded 5' primer. A unique molecular identifier was introduced onto each TCR beta cDNA molecule by a template-switch 5' adaptor carrying 12 random nucleotides. At least 2.5 million CDR3-containing paired-end reads were obtained from each sample. All of the RNA was converted into first-strand cDNA using the Mint cDNA synthesis kit, with a TRBC-specific oligonucleotide serving as the primer. After uracil-DNA glycosylase treatment, a first 18-cycle PCR used universal primers M1SS and BC2_uni_R on all cDNA. From the authors' description of their analysis: For normalization, 1 million high-quality reads were randomly selected from each sample, with every read carrying a distinct molecular identifier. Instead of being binned into consensus sequences, reads that shared molecular identifiers were thrown out. MiTCR, with a Q25 quality threshold and the strictest error-elimination algorithm, was used for CDR3 identification, clonotype clustering and error correction. A nonparametric unseen species model with Euler transformation was used to estimate a lower bound on total TCR beta diversity. Using fastp trimming at Q25 and MiXCR clonotype assembly, TCRdb reanalyzed the public sequencing data and kept in-frame beta chains. Records with the same CDR3 protein are collapsed into one entry carrying the most frequent genes and DNA. These V and J calls derive from TCRdb rather than the authors' analysis. The table for this sample lists approximately 780,000 distinct CDR3 sequences; roughly 24% of them were counted only once. The top ten hold around 3% of the sample.

About this clonotype itself: What antigen it recognizes has not been identified. No qualities accompany the bases; no much larger clone lies one base away.

Summary of the overall study and its limitations: Estimates of total diversity based on one million sequenced T cells were considered lower bounds and underestimates. Compared with the aged group, the long-lived group had more naive CD4+ T cells, fewer expanded clones and increased TCR diversity, a pattern suggesting age selection. The percentage of naive T cells measured by flow cytometry correlated strongly with observed TCR beta diversity. As age increased, observed TCR beta diversity per million T cells dropped in a roughly linear way, and a significant reduction was already evident by age roughly 40. The CMV infection status of donors was not known, potentially confounding age-related changes in expanded clonotypes. Bulk unsorted PBMC profiling prevented conclusive comparison of naive and antigen-experienced compartments.

V has 2 bases trimmed and J has 7 bases trimmed; junction bases matching no gene number 10. CDR1 MGHRA and CDR2 YSYEKL were looked up in the germline V gene. The CDR3 spans 15 residues, from the cysteine through the phenylalanine. The entry retains the CDR3 DNA only, 45 bases that are in frame from base 1. The data also belong to a second study, concerning T cells of mothers and their children. According to the second study: The donors were nine systemically healthy Caucasian individuals, made up of three mothers and their six children. cDNA synthesis consumed the entire amount of extracted RNA, loaded at approximately 1.4 ug RNA in each 15 ul reaction. In the second PCR, sample barcodes and 2-4 random nucleotides were introduced via the M1S primer. Over 8.5 million TCR beta CDR3 reads were obtained for each mother, and 2.5 million to 3 million reads were obtained for each child. In both related and unrelated pairs, thymic selection shapes the output of TCR recombination in a similar way, with inherited differences having only a minor effect. Normalized repertoire overlap was always found to be slightly, but never significantly, higher in related mother-child pairs than in unrelated mother-child pairs. With a sensitivity of approximately 100 clones per million clonotypes, no persistent microchimeric T cell clones were detected. Deep NGS was used in the study to compare the TCR beta repertoires of mothers and children and to look for features that separate related mother-child pairs from unrelated individuals. On average, the children were approximately 12 +/- 4 years old, while the mothers were approximately 41 +/- 4 years old. Libraries were sequenced on Illumina HiSeq 2000 with 100+100 nt paired-end reads after adapter ligation with NEBNext reagents. To avoid cross-contamination, the mother libraries and the child libraries were prepared a month apart and sequenced in separate runs. Between roughly 500,000 and 2,100,000 distinct TCR beta clonotypes were identified per donor. Naive TCR beta clonotypes were estimated from low-frequency clonotypes matched to each donor's FACS-determined naive share, without sorting.

The sequence joins TRBV4-1 to TRBJ2-7; 8 of the junction bases match TRBD2. The sequence was obtained from a boy between 10 and 17 years old in good health. Sequenced sample: blood. CDR3 loop: CASSQPLAGSREQYF. The sequenced DNA: TGCGCCAGCAGCCAACCCTTAGCGGGGTCTAGGGAGCAGTACTTC.